This T cell receptor (beta chain) was sequenced in a study of T cells in Graves' hyperthyroidism and ophthalmopathy. Whole-study context: Peripheral blood samples were taken at initial diagnosis, prior to any treatment.

General study results and limits: Ophthalmopathy was separated from stable hyperthyroidism by a 13 V-J model. Before onset, by a median of approximately 5.9 months, the model predicted ophthalmopathy.

Between the trimmed V and J ends, which lost 5 bases and 6 bases, there was a span of 12 bases. CDR1 is SGHTS, CDR2 YDEGEE, per germline. The CDR3 consists of 13 residues. Amplified regions were TCR beta CDR3 sequences from RNA transcripts. HTBI primers were the set used in a first-round RT-PCR of the TCR CDR3. TCRdb reprocessed the multiplex PCR reads with MiXCR, giving one entry per CDR3 protein. This repertoire shows over 350,000 distinct CDR3 sequences, 15% to 20% found once; its top ten account for 40%. The study included ophthalmopathy patients with Clinical Activity Score at least 3, NOSPECS grade at least 4 and duration under 3 months. Details on this clonotype: As yet, its antigen is unknown.

The source of this sequence is a man aged 18 to 30 with Graves' ophthalmopathy. The sequencing sample was made of blood. The rearrangement uses TRBV5-8 and TRBJ1-5; a possible D gene is TRBD1 (5 bases). The CDR3 coding sequence is TGTGCCAGCAGTTGGGGACCGCGTCAGCCCCAGCATTTT. Residues: CASSWGPRQPQHF.